Reported below is one T cell receptor beta chain. The antigen remains unidentified. Using its own MiXCR run on the PCR reads, TCRdb lists one record per CDR3 protein. The data hold just under 650,000 distinct CDR3 sequences, with approximately 20% observed a single time. Naive CD8 sequencing libraries were generated from 20,000 to 1,000,000 sorted cells, with 10%, 30% or 50% RNA as input. This sample is drawn from a study of molecular identifiers for immune sequencing clone quantification. Findings of the study overall: With a barcode shared among identical TCR molecules, highly expanded clone sizes could be underestimated.

The germline V gene encodes CDR1 KGHDR and CDR2 SFDVKD. CDR3 size: 15 residues. The trim removed 4 bases at V and 3 bases at J, leaving 8 bases unmatched. Sequenced sample: naive CD8+ T cells from blood, with Jurkat cell RNA spiked in. The subset: FACS-sorted CD8+CD4-CCR7+CD45RA+ naive T cells. This TCR was sampled from a human donor in good health. Some libraries in this study had Jurkat cell RNA spiked in. The V call is TRBV24-1, the J call TRBJ2-7; 7 bases are shared with TRBD1. This chain's CDR3 is CATSDLTGQIYEQYF. The CDR3 DNA follows: TGTGCCACCAGTGACCTGACGGGACAGATCTACGAGCAGTACTTC.